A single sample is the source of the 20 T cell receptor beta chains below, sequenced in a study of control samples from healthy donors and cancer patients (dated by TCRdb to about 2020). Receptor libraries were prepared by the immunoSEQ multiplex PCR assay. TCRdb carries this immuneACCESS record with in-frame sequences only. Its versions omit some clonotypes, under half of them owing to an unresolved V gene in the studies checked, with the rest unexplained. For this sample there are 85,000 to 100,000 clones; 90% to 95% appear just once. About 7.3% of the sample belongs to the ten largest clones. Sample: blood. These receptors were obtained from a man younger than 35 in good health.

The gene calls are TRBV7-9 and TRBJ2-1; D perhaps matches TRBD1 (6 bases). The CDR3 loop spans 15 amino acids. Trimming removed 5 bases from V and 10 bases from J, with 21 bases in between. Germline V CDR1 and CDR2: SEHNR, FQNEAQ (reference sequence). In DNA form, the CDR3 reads TGTGCCAGCAGCCTAGTCAACAGGGCCCGGGTAGAGCAGTTCTTC. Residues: CASSLVNRARVEQFF.

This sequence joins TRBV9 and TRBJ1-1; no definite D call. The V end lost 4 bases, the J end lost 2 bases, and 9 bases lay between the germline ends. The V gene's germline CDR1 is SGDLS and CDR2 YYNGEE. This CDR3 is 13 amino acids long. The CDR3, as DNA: TGTGCCAGCAGCCCAACGTATAACACTGAAGCTTTCTTT. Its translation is CASSPTYNTEAFF. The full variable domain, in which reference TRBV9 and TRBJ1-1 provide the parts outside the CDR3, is DSGVTQTPKHLITATGQRVTLRCSPRSGDLSVYWYQQSLDQGLQFLIQYYNGEERAKGNILERFSAQQFPDLHSELNLSSLELGDSALYFCASSPTYNTEAFFGQGTRLTVV.

CDR3 sequence (DNA): TGCGCCAGCAGCCAAGGGGTTAAGTTATCCTACGAGCAGTACTTC. Residues: CASSQGVKLSYEQYF. The chain couples TRBV4-3 to TRBJ2-7; D gene unclear. Trimming removed 1 base at V and 1 base at J, with 11 bases between. The germline gives CDR1 LGHNA, CDR2 YSLEER. The CDR3 loop spans 15 amino acids.

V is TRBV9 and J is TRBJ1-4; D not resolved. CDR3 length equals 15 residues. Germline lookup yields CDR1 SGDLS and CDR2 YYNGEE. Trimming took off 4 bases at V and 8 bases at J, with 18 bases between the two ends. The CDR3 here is CASSPLEGKQEKLFF. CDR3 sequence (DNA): TGTGCCAGCAGCCCGCTAGAGGGTAAGCAGGAAAAACTGTTTTTT.

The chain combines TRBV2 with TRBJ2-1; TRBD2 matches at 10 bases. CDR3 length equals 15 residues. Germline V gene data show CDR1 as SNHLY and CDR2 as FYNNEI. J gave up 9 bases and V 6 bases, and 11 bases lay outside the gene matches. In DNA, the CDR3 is TGTGCCAGCAGGGTTATGTCTAGCGGGGGTCGTGAGCAGTTCTTC. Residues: CASRVMSSGGREQFF.

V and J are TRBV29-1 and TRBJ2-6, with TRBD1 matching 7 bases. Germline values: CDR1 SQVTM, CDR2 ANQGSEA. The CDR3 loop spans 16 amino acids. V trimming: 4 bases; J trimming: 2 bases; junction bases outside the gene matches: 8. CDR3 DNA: TGCAGCGTTGGAGGCGCCACAGGGGCTGGGGCCAACGTCCTGACTTTC. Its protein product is CSVGGATGAGANVLTF.

The CDR3 nucleotides are TGCAGTGCCGAAGGGGTAGGGCCCCAGCATTTT. This encodes CSAEGVGPQHF. The chain combines TRBV20-1 with TRBJ1-5; D is perhaps TRBD1 (5 bases). This CDR3 spans 11 amino acids. Germline CDR1 and CDR2: DFQATT and SNEGSKA (reference sequence). Trimming cost V 6 bases and J 9 bases, with 12 bases left between them.

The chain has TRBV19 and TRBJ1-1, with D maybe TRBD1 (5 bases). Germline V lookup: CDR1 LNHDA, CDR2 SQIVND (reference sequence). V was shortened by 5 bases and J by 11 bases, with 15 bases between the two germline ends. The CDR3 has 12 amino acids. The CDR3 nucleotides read TGTGCCAGTAGTCTGTCAGGGCGGATGGCTTTCTTT. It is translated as CASSLSGRMAFF. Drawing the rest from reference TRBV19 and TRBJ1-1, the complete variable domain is DGGITQSPKYLFRKEGQNVTLSCEQNLNHDAMYWYRQDPGQGLRLIYYSQIVNDFQKGDIAEGYSVSREKKESFPLTVTSAQKNPTAFYLCASSLSGRMAFFGQGTRLTVV.

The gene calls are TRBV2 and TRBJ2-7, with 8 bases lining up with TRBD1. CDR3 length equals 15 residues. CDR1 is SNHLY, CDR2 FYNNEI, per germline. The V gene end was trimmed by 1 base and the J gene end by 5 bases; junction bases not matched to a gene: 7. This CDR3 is CASSEVPGGWDEQYF. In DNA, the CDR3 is TGTGCCAGCAGTGAAGTTCCAGGGGGCTGGGACGAGCAGTACTTC.

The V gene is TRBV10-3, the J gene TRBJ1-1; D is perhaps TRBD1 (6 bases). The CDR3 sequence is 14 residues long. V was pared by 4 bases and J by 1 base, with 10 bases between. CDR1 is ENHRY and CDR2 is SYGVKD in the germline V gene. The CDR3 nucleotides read TGTGCCATCAGTGGGGGACACCCGAACACTGAAGCTTTCTTT. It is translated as CAISGGHPNTEAFF.

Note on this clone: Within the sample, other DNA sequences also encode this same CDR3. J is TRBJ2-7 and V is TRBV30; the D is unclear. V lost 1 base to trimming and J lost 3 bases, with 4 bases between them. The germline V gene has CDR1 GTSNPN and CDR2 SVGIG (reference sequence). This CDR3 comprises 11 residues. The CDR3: CAWSGGYEQYF. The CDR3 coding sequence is TGTGCCTGGAGTGGGGGCTACGAGCAGTACTTC.

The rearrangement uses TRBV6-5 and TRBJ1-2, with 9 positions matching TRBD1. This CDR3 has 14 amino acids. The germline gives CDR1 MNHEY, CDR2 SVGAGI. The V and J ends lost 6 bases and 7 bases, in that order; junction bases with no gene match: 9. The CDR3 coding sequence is TGTGCCAGCAGGTACACCGGGACAGGGCCTGGCTACACCTTC. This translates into CASRYTGTGPGYTF.

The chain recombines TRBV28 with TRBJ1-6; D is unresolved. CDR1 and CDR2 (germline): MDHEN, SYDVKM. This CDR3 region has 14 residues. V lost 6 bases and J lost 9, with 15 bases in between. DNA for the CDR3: TGTGCCAGCAGATTTTCCGGGGAGAGTTCACCCCTCCACTTT. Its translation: CASRFSGESSPLHF.

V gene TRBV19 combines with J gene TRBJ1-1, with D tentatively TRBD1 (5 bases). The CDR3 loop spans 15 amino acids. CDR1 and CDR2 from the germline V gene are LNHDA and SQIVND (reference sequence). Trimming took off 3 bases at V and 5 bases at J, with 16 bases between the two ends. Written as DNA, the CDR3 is TGTGCCAGTAGTATTCTCGACAGAGAGGGGACTGAAGCTTTCTTT. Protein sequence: CASSILDREGTEAFF.

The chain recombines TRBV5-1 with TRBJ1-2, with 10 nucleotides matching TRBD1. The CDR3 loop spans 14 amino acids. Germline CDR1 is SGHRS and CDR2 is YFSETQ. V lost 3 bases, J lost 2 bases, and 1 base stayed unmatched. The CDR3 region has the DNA TGCGCCAGCAGCTCGGGACAGGGGAACTATGGCTACACCTTC. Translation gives CASSSGQGNYGYTF.

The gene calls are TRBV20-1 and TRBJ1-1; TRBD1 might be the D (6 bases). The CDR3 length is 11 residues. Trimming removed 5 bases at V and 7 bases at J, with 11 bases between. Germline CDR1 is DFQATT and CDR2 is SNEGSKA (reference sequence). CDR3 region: CSARDTHEAFF. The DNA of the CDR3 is TGCAGTGCTCGGGACACACATGAAGCTTTCTTT.

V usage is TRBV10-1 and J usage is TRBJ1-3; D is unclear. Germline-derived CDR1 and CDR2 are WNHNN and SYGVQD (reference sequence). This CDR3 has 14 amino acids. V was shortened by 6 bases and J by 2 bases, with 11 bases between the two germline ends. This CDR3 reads CASRSSVPGNTIYF. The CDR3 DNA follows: TGCGCCAGCAGGAGTTCGGTTCCTGGAAACACCATATATTTT.

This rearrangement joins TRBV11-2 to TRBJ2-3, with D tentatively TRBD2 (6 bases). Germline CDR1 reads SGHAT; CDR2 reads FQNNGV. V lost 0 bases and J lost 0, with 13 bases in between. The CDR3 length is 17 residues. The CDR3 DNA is TGTGCCAGCAGCTTAGAGCCCATAGCGGCTAGCACAGATACGCAGTATTTT. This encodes CASSLEPIAASTDTQYF.

Here the CDR3 reads CASSLVYGENTGELFF. In DNA, the CDR3 is TGTGCCAGCAGTTTAGTTTACGGTGAGAACACCGGGGAGCTGTTTTTT. The rearrangement links TRBV27 to TRBJ2-2; D ambiguous. V was clipped by 2 bases and J by 1 base, with 11 bases between them. Per the germline V gene, CDR1 is MNHEY and CDR2 is SMNVEV (reference sequence). The CDR3 sequence is 16 residues long.

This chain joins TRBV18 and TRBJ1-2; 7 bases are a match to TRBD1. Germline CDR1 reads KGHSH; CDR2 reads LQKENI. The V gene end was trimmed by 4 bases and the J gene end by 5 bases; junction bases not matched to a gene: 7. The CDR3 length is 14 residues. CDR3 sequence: CASSQTGVGYGYTF. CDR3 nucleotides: TGTGCCAGCTCACAAACAGGGGTTGGTTATGGCTACACCTTC.